The entry below gives a single T cell receptor beta chain sequence along with its context. Its specificity is unknown. Libraries were prepared by immunoSEQ multiplex PCR; TCRdb keeps only in-frame clonotypes and omits some of them. The sample lists millions of clones, 90% to 95% seen once, with about 0.13% in the top ten. This sample is part of a study of shared clonotypes between healthy human individuals. Background on the study: Ranging from 18 to 49 in age, donors were two women and a few men.

V gave up 0 bases and J gave up 6 bases; unmatched junction bases: 5. The length of the CDR3 is 14 residues. The germline V gene encodes CDR1 SGDLS and CDR2 YYNGEE. Study results and caveats: Despite large depth, rarefaction showed incomplete sorted-subset sequencing.

Specimen: naive CD4+ T cells sorted from blood. The subset denotes: CD45RA+ positively selected. The receptor was derived from a man younger than 30 in good health. This chain joins TRBV9 and TRBJ2-7; 8 nucleotides agree with TRBD2. The CDR3 bases are TGTGCCAGCAGCGTAGTAACGGGAGGGGTCGAGCAGTACTTC. Its translation is CASSVVTGGVEQYF.